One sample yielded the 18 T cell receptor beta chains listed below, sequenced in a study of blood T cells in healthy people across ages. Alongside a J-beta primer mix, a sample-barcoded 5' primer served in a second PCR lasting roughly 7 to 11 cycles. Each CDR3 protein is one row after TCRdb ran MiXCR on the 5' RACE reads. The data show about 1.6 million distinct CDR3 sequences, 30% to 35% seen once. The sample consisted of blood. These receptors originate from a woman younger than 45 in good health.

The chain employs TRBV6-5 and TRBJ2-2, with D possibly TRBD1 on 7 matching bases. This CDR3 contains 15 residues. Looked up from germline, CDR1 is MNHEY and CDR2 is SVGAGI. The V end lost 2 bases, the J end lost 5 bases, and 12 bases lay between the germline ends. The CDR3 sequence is CASSYVAGGTGELFF. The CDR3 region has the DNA TGTGCCAGCAGTTACGTGGCAGGGGGGACCGGGGAGCTGTTTTTT.

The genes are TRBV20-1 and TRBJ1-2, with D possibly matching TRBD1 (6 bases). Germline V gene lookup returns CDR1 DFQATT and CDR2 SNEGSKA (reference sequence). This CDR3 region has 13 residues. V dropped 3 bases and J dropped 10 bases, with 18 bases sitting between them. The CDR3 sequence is CSASVGGAFDYTF. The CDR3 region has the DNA TGCAGTGCTAGCGTGGGGGGGGCCTTCGACTACACCTTC.

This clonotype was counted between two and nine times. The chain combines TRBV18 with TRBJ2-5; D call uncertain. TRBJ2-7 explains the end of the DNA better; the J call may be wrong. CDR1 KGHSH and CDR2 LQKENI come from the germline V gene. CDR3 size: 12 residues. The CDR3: CASSPLWYEQYF. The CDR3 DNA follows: TGTGCCAGCTCACCACTGTGGTACGAGCAGTACTTC.

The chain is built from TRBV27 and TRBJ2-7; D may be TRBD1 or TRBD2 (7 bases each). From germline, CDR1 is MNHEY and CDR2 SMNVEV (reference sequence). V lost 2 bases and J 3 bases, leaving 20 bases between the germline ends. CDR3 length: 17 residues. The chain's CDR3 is CASSLQLRQGGHYEQYV. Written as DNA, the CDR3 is TGTGCCAGCAGTTTACAGTTGAGACAGGGAGGGCACTACGAGCAGTACGTC.

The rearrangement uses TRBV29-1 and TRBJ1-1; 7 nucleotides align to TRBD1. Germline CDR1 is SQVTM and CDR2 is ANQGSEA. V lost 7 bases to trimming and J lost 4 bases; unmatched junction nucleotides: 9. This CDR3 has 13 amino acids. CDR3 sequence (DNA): TGCAGCGCCAGGGGGGTCAGTGGCACTGAAGCTTTCTTT. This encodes CSARGVSGTEAFF. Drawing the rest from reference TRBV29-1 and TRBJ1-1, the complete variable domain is SAVISQKPSRDICQRGTSLTIQCQVDSQVTMMFWYRQQPGQSLTLIATANQGSEATYESGFVIDKFPISRPNLTFSTLTVSNMSPEDSSIYLCSARGVSGTEAFFGQGTRLTVV.

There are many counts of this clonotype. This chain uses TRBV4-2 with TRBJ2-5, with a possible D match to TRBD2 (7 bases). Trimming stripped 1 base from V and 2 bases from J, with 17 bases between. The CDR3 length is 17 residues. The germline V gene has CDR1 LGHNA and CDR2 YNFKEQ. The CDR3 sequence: CASSQGGGTNEQETQYF. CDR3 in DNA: TGTGCCAGCAGCCAAGGGGGGGGGACAAATGAACAAGAGACCCAGTACTTC.

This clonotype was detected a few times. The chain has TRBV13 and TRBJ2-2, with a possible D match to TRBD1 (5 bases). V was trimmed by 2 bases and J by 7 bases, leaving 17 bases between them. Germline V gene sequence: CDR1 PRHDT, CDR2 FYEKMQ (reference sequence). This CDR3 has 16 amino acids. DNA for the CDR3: TGTGCCAGCAGCTTATCAGGGTATCTAAGCATCGGGGAGCTGTTTTTT. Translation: CASSLSGYLSIGELFF.

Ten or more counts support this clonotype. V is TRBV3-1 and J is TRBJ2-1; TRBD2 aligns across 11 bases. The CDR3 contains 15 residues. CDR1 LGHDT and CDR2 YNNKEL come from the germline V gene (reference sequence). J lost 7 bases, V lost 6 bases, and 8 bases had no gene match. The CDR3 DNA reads TGTGCCAGCAGTCCGGTAGCGGGAGGGCGGAATGAGCAGTTCTTC. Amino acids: CASSPVAGGRNEQFF.

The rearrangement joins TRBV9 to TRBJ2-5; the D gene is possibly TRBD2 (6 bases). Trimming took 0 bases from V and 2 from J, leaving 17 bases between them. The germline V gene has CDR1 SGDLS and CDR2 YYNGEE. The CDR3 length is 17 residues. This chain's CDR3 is CASSVAGTWRGQETQYF. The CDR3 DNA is TGTGCCAGCAGCGTAGCTGGCACTTGGCGGGGTCAAGAGACCCAGTACTTC.

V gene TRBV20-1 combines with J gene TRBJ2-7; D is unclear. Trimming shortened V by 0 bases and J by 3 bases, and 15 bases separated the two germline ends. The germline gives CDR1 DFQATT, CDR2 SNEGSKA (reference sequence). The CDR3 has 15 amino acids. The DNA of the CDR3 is TGCAGTGCTAGAGATTGGAACTCCCAGCTCTACGAGCAGTACTTC. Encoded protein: CSARDWNSQLYEQYF.

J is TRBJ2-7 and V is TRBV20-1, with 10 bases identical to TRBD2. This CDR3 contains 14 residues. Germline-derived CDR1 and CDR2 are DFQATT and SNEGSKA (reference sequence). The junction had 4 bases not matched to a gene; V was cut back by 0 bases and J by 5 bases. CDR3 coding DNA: TGCAGTGCTAGAGAAGCTAGCGGGAGTCACGAGCAGTACTTC. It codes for CSAREASGSHEQYF.

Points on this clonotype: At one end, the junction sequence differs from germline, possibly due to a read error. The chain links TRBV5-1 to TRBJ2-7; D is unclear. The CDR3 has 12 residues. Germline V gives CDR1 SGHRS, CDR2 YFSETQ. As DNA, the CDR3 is TGCGCCAGCAGCTTGGACGGCTACGACCAGTACTTC. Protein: CASSLDGYDQYF.

CDR3 sequence reads: CSARDSQGTSGRFSTDTQYF. The CDR3 DNA sequence: TGCAGTGCTAGAGACTCACAGGGGACTAGCGGGAGATTTAGCACAGATACGCAGTATTTT. The rearrangement links TRBV20-1 to TRBJ2-3; 14 bases map to TRBD2. Trimming took 0 bases from V and 0 from J; bases not matched to a gene: 11. The CDR3 covers 20 residues. CDR1 is DFQATT and CDR2 is SNEGSKA in the germline V gene (reference sequence).

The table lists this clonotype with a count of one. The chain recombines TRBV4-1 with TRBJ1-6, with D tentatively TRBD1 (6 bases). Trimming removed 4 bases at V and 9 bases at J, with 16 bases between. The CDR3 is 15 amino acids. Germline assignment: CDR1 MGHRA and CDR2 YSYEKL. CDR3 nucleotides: TGCGCCAGCAGCCCCCAGGGGATAGGGAGTTCACCCCTCCACTTT. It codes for CASSPQGIGSSPLHF.

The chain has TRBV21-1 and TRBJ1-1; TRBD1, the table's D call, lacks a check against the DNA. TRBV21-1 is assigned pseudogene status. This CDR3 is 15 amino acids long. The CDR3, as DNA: TGTGCCAGCACTCCTTCTAGGGCGGCTAACACTGAAGCTTTCTTT. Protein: CASTPSRAANTEAFF.

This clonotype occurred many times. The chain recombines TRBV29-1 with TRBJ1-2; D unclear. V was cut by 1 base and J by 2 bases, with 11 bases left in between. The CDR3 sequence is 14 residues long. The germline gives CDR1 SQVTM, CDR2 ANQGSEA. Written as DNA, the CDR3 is TGCAGCGTTGAAGGGACGGCCACCAACTATGGCTACACCTTC. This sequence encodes CSVEGTATNYGYTF.

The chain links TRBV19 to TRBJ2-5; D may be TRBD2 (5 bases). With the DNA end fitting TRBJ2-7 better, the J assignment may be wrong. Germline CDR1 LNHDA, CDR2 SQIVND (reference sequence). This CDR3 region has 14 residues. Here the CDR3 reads CASRAETEAYEQYF. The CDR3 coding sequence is TGTGCCAGTCGCGCCGAGACGGAGGCTTACGAGCAGTACTTC.

The CDR3 region has the DNA TGTGCCAGCAGCGTTGGAGGACTAGCGGACTACTACGAGCAGTACTTC. Protein: CASSVGGLADYYEQYF. The V call is TRBV9, the J call TRBJ2-7; 10 bases align to TRBD2. With V trimmed by 2 bases and J by 3 bases, 8 bases remained unmatched. The germline gives CDR1 SGDLS, CDR2 YYNGEE. The CDR3 covers 16 residues.